The 14 T cell receptor beta chains presented below share a single source sample, sequenced in a study of Tregs in tolerant kidney transplant recipients. Using immunoSEQ multiplex PCR, the repertoire was profiled, and TCRdb retains in-frame clones only, with some absent. The data show about 77,000 clones, nearly 98% seen once. Specimen: CD4+ T cells from blood, collected before the transplant. All receptors come from a human donor who received a combined kidney and bone marrow transplant.

The chain recombines TRBV10-3 with TRBJ1-5, with D perhaps TRBD1 (6 bases). The CDR3 extends over 15 amino acids. Germline V gives CDR1 ENHRY, CDR2 SYGVKD. Trimming shortened V by 5 bases and J by 7 bases, and 18 bases separated the two germline ends. The CDR3 protein is CAISQIQGSGQPQHF. The CDR3 region has the DNA TGTGCCATCAGTCAAATACAGGGATCGGGCCAGCCCCAGCATTTT.

This clone was seen once. The rearrangement joins TRBV7-2 to TRBJ1-1, with a possible D match to TRBD1 (5 bases). V lost 6 bases, J lost 6 bases, and 11 bases lay in between. Germline lookup yields CDR1 SGHTA and CDR2 FQGNSA. The CDR3 runs to 12 residues. The CDR3 is CASRADRPEAFF. CDR3 in DNA: TGTGCCAGCAGAGCAGACAGACCTGAAGCTTTCTTT. Filled out from reference TRBV7-2 and TRBJ1-1, the complete variable domain reads GAGVSQSPSNKVTEKGKDVELRCDPISGHTALYWYRQSLGQGLEFLIYFQGNSAPDKSGLPSDRFSAERTGGSVSTLTIQRTQQEDSAVYLCASRADRPEAFFGQGTRLTVV.

The chain uses TRBV28 and TRBJ1-3, with 9 positions matching TRBD1. Trimming removed 4 bases from V and 3 bases from J; junction bases left unmatched: 10. The CDR3 is 17 residues long. Per the germline V gene, CDR1 is MDHEN and CDR2 is SYDVKM. The CDR3 reads CASSWTGDPSLGNTIYF. The CDR3 region has the DNA TGTGCCAGCAGTTGGACAGGGGATCCCAGCCTTGGAAACACCATATATTTT.

The chain carries TRBV11-2 and TRBJ2-1; D is uncertain. Trimming cost V 6 bases and J 5 bases, with 14 bases left between them. The CDR3 totals 14 residues. From germline, CDR1 is SGHAT and CDR2 FQNNGV. CDR3 sequence (DNA): TGTGCCAGCAGTTCTATGGCGGCCCACAATGAGCAGTTCTTC. Its translation is CASSSMAAHNEQFF.

The gene calls are TRBV5-1 and TRBJ1-1; 11 bases fit TRBD1. V shed 4 bases, J shed 0 bases, and the junction held 11 bases outside the gene matches. The CDR3 has 18 residues. CDR1 is SGHRS and CDR2 is YFSETQ in the germline V gene. CDR3 sequence reads: CASSRQRGTGGMNTEAFF. CDR3 sequence (DNA): TGCGCCAGCAGCCGACAACGCGGGACAGGGGGGATGAACACTGAAGCTTTCTTT.

The CDR3 nucleotides are TGTGCCAGCCGGGAGGGAGGGCGGAACACTGAAGCTTTCTTT. It encodes CASREGGRNTEAFF. The chain uses TRBV6-5 and TRBJ1-1; no firm D call. Germline values: CDR1 MNHEY, CDR2 SVGAGI. Trimming cost V 8 bases and J 1 base, with 14 bases left between them. This CDR3 spans 14 amino acids.

The CDR3 DNA reads as TGTGCCTGGAGAGACGACAGGGTCTATGAGACCCAGTACTTC. Translation: CAWRDDRVYETQYF. This sequence joins TRBV30 and TRBJ2-5; TRBD1 matches 7 bases. CDR3 size: 14 residues. From germline, CDR1 is GTSNPN and CDR2 SVGIG (reference sequence). Germline trimming cut 3 bases from V and 5 bases from J; bases unmatched to any gene: 9.

The chain links TRBV18 to TRBJ2-7; 7 nucleotides agree with TRBD1. After removal of 5 bases from V and 6 bases from J, the junction contained 4 bases not matched to a gene. The CDR3 is 12 residues long. Germline V gene lookup returns CDR1 KGHSH and CDR2 LQKENI. The CDR3 DNA reads as TGTGCCAGCTCAGGGACAGTACCCGAGCAGTACTTC. This gives the protein CASSGTVPEQYF.

The V gene is TRBV7-2, the J gene TRBJ1-5, with 8 bases matching TRBD1. V gave up 2 bases and J gave up 2 bases; unmatched junction bases: 2. Germline CDR1 and CDR2: SGHTA and FQGNSA. The CDR3 is 15 residues long. CDR3 nucleotides: TGTGCCAGCAGCTTAAAGACAGGGGGCAATCAGCCCCAGCATTTT. Amino acids: CASSLKTGGNQPQHF.

The chain carries TRBV19 and TRBJ2-7; D uncertain. The CDR3 has 14 residues. Trimming stripped 4 bases from V and 0 bases from J, with 10 bases between. Per the germline V gene, CDR1 is LNHDA and CDR2 is SQIVND (reference sequence). CDR3 residues: CASSTGTPSYEQYF. As DNA, the CDR3 is TGTGCCAGTAGTACAGGTACACCCTCCTACGAGCAGTACTTC.

Here the CDR3 DNA reads TGTGCCAGCAGCCTTGGGGGGGTTCCTGAGCAGTTCTTC. Translated, it gives CASSLGGVPEQFF. The gene calls are TRBV7-2 and TRBJ2-1, with 7 bases fitting TRBD2. The CDR3 totals 13 residues. V lost 5 bases and J lost 9; bases outside the gene matches: 7. Germline values: CDR1 SGHTA, CDR2 FQGNSA. Looking up the rest from reference TRBV7-2 and TRBJ2-1 gives the full variable domain: GAGVSQSPSNKVTEKGKDVELRCDPISGHTALYWYRQSLGQGLEFLIYFQGNSAPDKSGLPSDRFSAERTGGSVSTLTIQRTQQEDSAVYLCASSLGGVPEQFFGPGTRLTVL.

CDR3 nucleotide sequence: TGCGCCAGCAGCCAAGAATTAGCGGGAGGGCCCTACAATGAGCAGTTCTTC. This gives the protein CASSQELAGGPYNEQFF. This chain connects TRBV4-3 to TRBJ2-1; 11 bases agree with TRBD2. The length of the CDR3 is 17 residues. Losses at the gene ends were 0 bases for V and 2 bases for J; bases not matched to a gene: 3. The germline V gene has CDR1 LGHNA and CDR2 YSLEER.

The genes are TRBV30 and TRBJ2-1; D possibly corresponds to TRBD1 (6 bases). The CDR3 has 13 amino acids. Germline CDR1 and CDR2: GTSNPN and SVGIG (reference sequence). Trimming stripped 3 bases from V and 5 bases from J, with 11 bases between. The CDR3 DNA sequence: TGTGCCTGGAGCCAGGGGCCAAACAATGAGCAGTTCTTC. It translates to CAWSQGPNNEQFF.

In DNA, the CDR3 is TGTGCCAGCAGCCTAAGGACAGCTGGGGCCAACGTCCTGACTTTC. Its protein is CASSLRTAGANVLTF. This chain links TRBV4-2 with TRBJ2-6; a weak D match, TRBD1 (6 bases). Trimming shortened V by 4 bases and J by 2 bases, and 9 bases separated the two germline ends. Germline lookup yields CDR1 LGHNA and CDR2 YNFKEQ. The CDR3 runs to 15 residues.